The rows below give T cell receptor beta chains drawn from one sample of a study of response to subunit inactivated influenza vaccine. TCRdb reanalysed the RT-PCR reads using MiXCR and keeps one entry per CDR3 protein. Found here are under 550,000 distinct CDR3 sequences, approximately 7.1% of them singletons; the top ten hold roughly 13%. The source material was PBMCs from blood, sampled roughly 24 months after vaccination. Receptor source: a man in his fifties or sixties who received an inactivated influenza vaccine. Each CDR3 is given with its conserved first and last residue. Fields, in order: V gene, D gene, J gene, clone size, CDR3 protein, CDR3 DNA. A D gene is named only where the DNA matches it firmly. Clone sizes are given selectively: once, few, many, or a class where the clone is expanded.

TRBV5-4,TRBD1,TRBJ2-1,many,CASSSRTGGANEQFF,TGTGCCAGCAGCTCTCGGACAGGGGGTGCGAATGAGCAGTTCTTC
TRBV28,NA,TRBJ1-4,NA,CASSSTVATNEKLFF,TGTGCCAGCAGTTCGACAGTCGCAACTAATGAAAAACTGTTTTTT
TRBV5-1,NA,TRBJ2-5,many,CASSLWSWETQYF,TGCGCCAGCAGCCTTTGGAGTTGGGAGACCCAGTACTTC
TRBV11-2,NA,TRBJ2-5,few,CASSLVYETQYF,TGTGCCAGCAGCTTAGTCTATGAGACCCAGTACTTC
TRBV4-3,TRBD1,TRBJ2-7,NA,CASSQAPSFRGHYEQYF,TGCGCCAGCAGCCAAGCCCCGTCCTTCAGGGGGCACTACGAGCAGTACTTC
TRBV7-8,NA,TRBJ1-3,NA,CASSAGGSGNTIYF,TGTGCCAGCAGCGCGGGGGGGAGCGGAAACACCATATATTTT
TRBV20-1,NA,TRBJ1-5,NA,CSAKRPISQGGQPQHF,TGCAGTGCTAAACGCCCTATCAGTCAGGGTGGACAGCCCCAGCATTTT
TRBV12-3/TRBV12-4,NA,TRBJ2-6,many,CASTLTGANVLTF,TGTGCCAGCACCCTCACTGGGGCCAACGTCCTGACTTTC
TRBV11-2,NA,TRBJ1-4,NA,CASSLFQGGGEKLFF,TGTGCCAGCAGCTTATTTCAGGGAGGTGGCGAAAAACTGTTTTTT
TRBV20-1,NA,TRBJ2-7,NA,CSAVQGTYEQYF,TGCAGTGCTGTACAGGGAACCTACGAGCAGTACTTC
TRBV19,NA,TRBJ2-1,many,CASSLSGLEQFF,TGTGCCAGTTCCCTCTCGGGACTTGAGCAGTTCTTC
TRBV4-3,NA,TRBJ1-1,few,CASSRTVDSEAFF,TGCGCCAGCAGTAGGACAGTAGACTCTGAAGCTTTCTTT
TRBV11-2,NA,TRBJ2-5,many,CASTLGGQETQYF,TGTGCCAGCACCTTGGGGGGACAAGAGACCCAGTACTTC
TRBV27,NA,TRBJ2-1,NA,CASSLTPPIYNEQFF,TGTGCCAGCAGTTTAACCCCCCCGATTTACAATGAGCAGTTCTTC
TRBV11-2,NA,TRBJ2-3,NA,CASSFQGLADTQYF,TGTGCCAGCAGCTTTCAGGGGTTGGCAGATACGCAGTATTTT
TRBV5-1,NA,TRBJ2-1,few,CASSFGRRSSYNEQFF,TGCGCCAGCAGCTTTGGCCGTCGAAGCTCCTACAATGAGCAGTTCTTC
TRBV6-1,TRBD1,TRBJ2-1,few,CASSELGTGRDEQFF,TGTGCCAGCAGTGAACTTGGGACAGGGCGGGATGAGCAGTTCTTC
TRBV9,NA,TRBJ2-5,few,CASSVAAGGGVETQYF,TGTGCCAGCAGCGTAGCTGCAGGTGGCGGGGTAGAGACCCAGTACTTC
TRBV6-2/TRBV6-3,TRBD1,TRBJ1-1,many,CASSYQTGGNTEAFF,TGTGCCAGCAGTTACCAGACAGGGGGAAACACTGAAGCTTTCTTT
TRBV20-1,NA,TRBJ1-2,few,CSPEGEASYGYTF,TGCAGTCCTGAAGGGGAGGCGTCCTATGGCTACACCTTC
TRBV6-5,TRBD2,TRBJ2-3,NA,CASSYSPGTSVTDTQYF,TGTGCCAGCAGTTACTCGCCCGGGACTAGCGTAACAGATACGCAGTATTTT
TRBV12-3/TRBV12-4,NA,TRBJ2-1,NA,CASSYAVPEQFF,TGTGCCAGCAGTTATGCGGTCCCTGAGCAGTTCTTC
TRBV5-8,TRBD1,TRBJ1-5,few,CASSLSGTGNQPQHF,TGTGCCAGCAGCTTGTCGGGGACAGGGAATCAGCCCCAGCATTTT
TRBV5-1,TRBD1,TRBJ1-4,few,CASSPGQSATNEKLFF,TGCGCCAGCAGCCCGGGACAGTCTGCAACTAATGAAAAACTGTTTTTT
TRBV6-1,NA,TRBJ2-1,few,CASSEARYNSYNEQFF,TGTGCCAGCAGTGAAGCACGTTATAACTCCTACAATGAGCAGTTCTTC
TRBV12-3/TRBV12-4,TRBD1,TRBJ1-1,few,CASSLRDRMNTEAFF,TGTGCCAGCAGTTTACGGGACAGAATGAACACTGAAGCTTTCTTT